The clone carrying this T cell receptor beta chain has a single count. The antigen remains unidentified. This entry belongs to a study of T cell responses to AZD1222 COVID-19 vaccine. The V gene lost 1 base and the J gene lost 8 bases, with 14 bases spanning the gap. Germline CDR1 and CDR2: MNHEY and SVGEGT. The CDR3 length is 14 residues. TCRdb's table, derived via immunoSEQ multiplex PCR, lists solely in-frame clones and lacks some. Of 95,000 to 150,000 clones detected, roughly 90% appear once; the ten largest clones hold 11% to 15%. Study-wide results and caveats: Donors in the cohort were predominantly white British and more often female, and clonal diversity was possibly underestimated.

The chain combines TRBV6-2 or TRBV6-3 with TRBJ1-2; D ambiguous. This sequence originates from an adult in good health. Sequenced material: peripheral blood, taken on day 0 of AZD1222 vaccination. In DNA, the CDR3 is TGTGCCAGCAGTTACTTCGGACCCCCGGCGGGCTACACCTTC. This codes for CASSYFGPPAGYTF.